One and the same sample provided the 16 T cell receptor beta chains below, sequenced in a study of blood T cell repertoires in COVID-19. Repertoires were generated with immunoSEQ multiplex PCR, while TCRdb's copy carries only in-frame clones and drops some. This repertoire shows 95,000 or so clones, 75% to 90% found once; its top ten account for roughly 3.5%. Source material: peripheral blood. These receptors were taken from a woman aged 70 to 79 with acute or convalescent COVID-19.

The chain carries TRBV19 and TRBJ1-1; TRBD1 might be the D (6 bases). CDR3 length: 16 residues. Germline loops: CDR1 LNHDA, CDR2 SQIVND (reference sequence). Trimming pared 5 bases from V and 4 bases from J, leaving 20 bases between. The CDR3 region has the DNA TGTGCCAGTAGTTTCAGGGACACTAAATCGGGCACTGAAGCTTTCTTT. It encodes CASSFRDTKSGTEAFF. Using reference TRBV19 and TRBJ1-1 for the parts outside the CDR3, the full variable domain is DGGITQSPKYLFRKEGQNVTLSCEQNLNHDAMYWYRQDPGQGLRLIYYSQIVNDFQKGDIAEGYSVSREKKESFPLTVTSAQKNPTAFYLCASSFRDTKSGTEAFFGQGTRLTVV.

This sequence joins TRBV28 and TRBJ1-6; D gene ambiguous. The CDR3 is 11 residues long. V lost 4 bases and J lost 8, with 3 bases in between. Germline V gene sequence: CDR1 MDHEN, CDR2 SYDVKM. DNA of the CDR3: TGTGCCAGCAGTTCCGATTCACCCCTCCACTTT. Amino acid sequence: CASSSDSPLHF. Filled out from reference TRBV28 and TRBJ1-6, the complete variable domain reads DVKVTQSSRYLVKRTGEKVFLECVQDMDHENMFWYRQDPGLGLRLIYFSYDVKMKEKGDIPEGYSVSREKKERFSLILESASTNQTSMYLCASSSDSPLHFGNGTRLTVT.

This chain links TRBV7-9 with TRBJ1-1; TRBD1 matches 11 bases. Germline CDR1 reads SEHNR; CDR2 reads FQNEAQ (reference sequence). The CDR3 has 14 amino acids. V gave up 5 bases and J gave up 12 bases; unmatched junction bases: 11. The CDR3 sequence is CASSAWTGGLVPFF. In DNA form, the CDR3 reads TGTGCCAGCAGCGCCTGGACAGGGGGCCTCGTTCCTTTCTTT.

V gene TRBV7-9 combines with J gene TRBJ2-7; TRBD2 might be the D (5 bases). V dropped 4 bases and J dropped 9 bases, with 16 bases sitting between them. Germline values: CDR1 SEHNR, CDR2 FQNEAQ (reference sequence). CDR3 length: 13 amino acids. CDR3 sequence reads: CASSSLGRTGQYF. CDR3 DNA: TGTGCCAGCAGCTCTCTTGGACGGACTGGGCAGTACTTC.

This chain connects TRBV6-5 to TRBJ1-6, with D perhaps TRBD1 (5 bases). CDR1 is MNHEY and CDR2 is SVGAGI in the germline V gene. The CDR3 sequence is 15 residues long. Trimming left V 8 bases short and J 0 bases short, with 11 bases between. The CDR3 bases are TGTGCCAGCTCGACAGACTTCTCCTATAATTCACCCCTCCACTTT. Amino acids: CASSTDFSYNSPLHF.

V is TRBV14 and J is TRBJ2-1; 8 positions match TRBD2. V lost 4 bases, J lost 6 bases, and 11 bases stayed unmatched. Germline V gives CDR1 SGHDN, CDR2 FVKESK. CDR3 length: 16 residues. CDR3 sequence reads: CASSRQGTSRGNEQFF. The CDR3 region has the DNA TGTGCCAGCAGCCGTCAAGGGACTAGTCGGGGCAATGAGCAGTTCTTC.

The V and J genes are TRBV5-1 and TRBJ1-2; possibly TRBD1 for D (6 bases). Germline V gene sequence: CDR1 SGHRS, CDR2 YFSETQ. This CDR3 spans 17 amino acids. V lost 0 bases and J 5 bases, leaving 20 bases between the germline ends. CDR3 amino acids: CASSLASGGGPQYGYTF. CDR3 DNA: TGCGCCAGCAGCTTGGCCTCGGGGGGCGGTCCCCAATATGGCTACACCTTC.

The V call is TRBV10-2, the J call TRBJ2-3, with a possible D match to TRBD1 (6 bases). The CDR3 totals 15 residues. Trimming left V 2 bases short and J 0 bases short, with 9 bases between. Germline V CDR1 and CDR2: WSHSY, SAAADI. CDR3 coding DNA: TGCGCCAGCAGTGAGGTGGGGACAAGCACAGATACGCAGTATTTT. Residues: CASSEVGTSTDTQYF.

This clone was detected only a few times. The V gene is TRBV2, the J gene TRBJ1-5; TRBD1 matches 8 bases. Germline loops: CDR1 SNHLY, CDR2 FYNNEI. This CDR3 is 16 amino acids long. J lost 0 bases, V lost 6 bases, and 7 bases had no gene match. The CDR3 nucleotides are TGTGCCAGCAGCCGACAGGGGACCTATAGCAATCAGCCCCAGCATTTT. As protein: CASSRQGTYSNQPQHF.

The chain links TRBV3-1 (or the pseudogene TRBV3-2) to TRBJ2-6; unclear D gene. V was pared by 1 base and J by 1 base, with 5 bases between. Germline V gives CDR1 LGHDT, CDR2 YNNKEL (reference sequence). The CDR3 spans 15 residues. The CDR3 protein is CASSQVRSGANVLTF. In nucleotides, the CDR3 is TGTGCCAGCAGCCAAGTGAGGTCTGGGGCCAACGTCCTGACTTTC.

V gene TRBV5-5 combines with J gene TRBJ2-3, with a possible D match to TRBD1 (6 bases). V lost 1 base and J 2 bases, leaving 14 bases between the germline ends. The CDR3 spans 16 residues. CDR1 SGHKS and CDR2 YYEKEE come from the germline V gene (reference sequence). The CDR3 region has the DNA TGTGCCAGCAGCTTGTTACCACAGGGCATCACAGATACGCAGTATTTT. As protein: CASSLLPQGITDTQYF.

The chain couples TRBV30 to TRBJ1-2; D might be TRBD1 (6 bases). V lost 4 bases and J 6 bases, leaving 18 bases between the germline ends. The germline CDR1 and CDR2 sequences are GTSNPN and SVGIG (reference sequence). This CDR3 is built from 14 residues. The CDR3: CAWTLGHHSDGYTF. The CDR3 region has the DNA TGTGCCTGGACCCTGGGACACCATTCAGATGGCTACACCTTC.

The chain links TRBV2 to TRBJ1-4, with D unresolved. Germline-derived CDR1 and CDR2 are SNHLY and FYNNEI. V lost 6 bases, J lost 4 bases, and 9 bases lay in between. CDR3 length: 13 residues. The CDR3 nucleotides read TGTGCCAGCAGCTTGCGGCGTAATGAAAAACTGTTTTTT. Amino acid sequence: CASSLRRNEKLFF.

CDR3 bases: TGTGCCAGCAGCGCGGGACTGCGGCTCACTGAAGCTTTCTTT. Amino acid sequence: CASSAGLRLTEAFF. The chain carries TRBV11-2 and TRBJ1-1; possible D gene TRBD1, 5 bases. The CDR3 has 14 amino acids. The V end was cut by 5 bases, the J end by 4 bases, with 14 bases between. Per germline, CDR1 SGHAT and CDR2 FQNNGV.

This clone has just a few counts. This chain uses TRBV2 with TRBJ2-1; 7 nucleotides agree with TRBD2. Germline loops: CDR1 SNHLY, CDR2 FYNNEI. This CDR3 region has 15 residues. V was pared by 1 base and J by 12 bases, with 12 bases of the junction left unmatched. The CDR3, as DNA: TGTGCCAGCAGTGAAGATCTAGCGGACCCTAGGGGGCAGTTCTTC. Translating it yields CASSEDLADPRGQFF.

The chain uses TRBV28 and TRBJ1-2; D possibly corresponds to TRBD1 (5 bases). The CDR3 extends over 14 amino acids. With 10 bases removed from V and 8 bases from J, the gap between germline ends came to 23 bases. Germline V gene sequence: CDR1 MDHEN, CDR2 SYDVKM. The CDR3 nucleotides read TGTGCCATCCTTTCAGGCAGGGTGGTAGGGGGCTACACCTTC. Translating gives CAILSGRVVGGYTF.